This TCR beta chain was found in a study of blood T cells in healthy people across ages. Study-wide findings and caveats: Both higher diversity and more naive CD4+ cells marked long-lived donors when set against aged donors.

Next came a second PCR, run for about 7 to 11 cycles, which used a sample-barcoded 5' primer along with a J-beta primer mix. TCRdb passed the 5' RACE reads through MiXCR, listing each CDR3 protein once. Of over 750,000 distinct CDR3 sequences listed, approximately 25% are singletons. With respect to this clonotype: Its antigen is as yet unknown.

The same sample was also used in a study of T cells of mothers and their children.

The sample comprised blood. The origin of this receptor is a boy under 18 in good health.

Here the CDR3 DNA reads TGTGCCAGCTCTTACGACGGACAGGGGGCTGGAGGAAAACTGTTTTTT. Residues: CASSYDGQGAGGKLFF. V and J are TRBV18 and TRBJ1-4; 11 positions agree with TRBD1. Germline V gene sequence: CDR1 KGHSH, CDR2 LQKENI. V was pared by 6 bases and J by 10 bases, with 13 bases of the junction left unmatched. The CDR3 runs to 16 residues.